A selection of T cell receptor beta chains follows, all from one sample in a study of cytomegalovirus exposure and HLA in healthy donors. Data came from immunoSEQ multiplex PCR; TCRdb stores just in-frame clones and leaves some out. Among more than 150,000 clones listed, about 85% were seen once. What was sequenced was PBMCs. The receptors shown here come from a man between 50 and 59 years old in good health and CMV-seropositive. The CDR3 runs from the conserved cysteine through the conserved F or W. The order of the fields is CDR3 DNA, CDR3 protein, J gene, D gene, clone size, V gene. A D gene is named only where the DNA matches it firmly. Clone size is given for some rows only: seen once, a few or many times, or a class if the clone is expanded.

TGTGCCAGCACCCCCCCCCGGGGACAGGGAAGCACTGAAGCTTTCTTT	CASTPPRGQGSTEAFF	TRBJ1-1	TRBD1	once	TRBV2
TGTGCCAGCAGCCTCGGACAGGGTGTGAACACCGGGGAGCTGTTTTTT	CASSLGQGVNTGELFF	TRBJ2-2	TRBD1	NA	TRBV5-5
TGTGCCAGCAGCCAAGGGCTAGCGGGAGGGCGGGAGCAGTACTTC	CASSQGLAGGREQYF	TRBJ2-7	TRBD2	NA	TRBV7-2
TGTGCCAGCAGCGGTACCGGGACAGGGATAACTGAAGCTTTCTTT	CASSGTGTGITEAFF	TRBJ1-1	TRBD1	NA	TRBV7-9
TGTGCCAGCAGCCCTGGTGGAGGGGGCGGGTACGAGCAGTACTTC	CASSPGGGGGYEQYF	TRBJ2-7	NA	NA	TRBV7-9
TGTGCCAGCCGCGGACAGGTTCCCCTCCTCCACTTT	CASRGQVPLLHF	TRBJ1-6	TRBD1	NA	TRBV28
TGTGCCAGCAGTTACGGCAGGGGGCGAAACACTGAAGCTTTCTTT	CASSYGRGRNTEAFF	TRBJ1-1	TRBD1	once	TRBV6-5
TGTGCCAGCAGCTTACGACAGGGTGGACCCTACGAGCAGTACTTC	CASSLRQGGPYEQYF	TRBJ2-7	TRBD1	NA	TRBV11-2
TGTGCCAGCAGCGCAAGGACAGCTAACACTGAAGCTTTCTTT	CASSARTANTEAFF	TRBJ1-1	NA	NA	TRBV5-6
TGTGCCAGCAGAAGGGGGATGTCGAGCAATCAGCCCCAGCATTTT	CASRRGMSSNQPQHF	TRBJ1-5	NA	NA	TRBV28
TGTGCCAGCAGCAAAACCGCCCACGTCTCGGGGGTCTGGGTCTCTGAAGAGACCCAGTACTTC	CASSKTAHVSGVWVSEETQYF	TRBJ2-5	NA	NA	TRBV21-1
TGTGCCAGCTCACCCTCCCCCAATGAGCAGTTCTTC	CASSPSPNEQFF	TRBJ2-1	NA	NA	TRBV18
TGTGCCAGCAGCTCCAGGGAACGCTCCTACAATGAGCAGTTCTTC	CASSSRERSYNEQFF	TRBJ2-1	NA	once	TRBV5-4
TGTGCCAGCAGTCGCGGGACAGGGGGCCTCAATGAGCAGTTCTTC	CASSRGTGGLNEQFF	TRBJ2-1	TRBD1	NA	TRBV25-1
TGTGCCAGCGTTCGACAGGGGGCAATTGGCGAGCAGTACTTC	CASVRQGAIGEQYF	TRBJ2-7	TRBD1	NA	TRBV2
TGTGCCACCAGCAGAGAAGATGAGTCCGGGGAGCTGTTTTTT	CATSREDESGELFF	TRBJ2-2	NA	NA	TRBV15
TGTGCCAGCAGTGAATCGGGGACACAAGAGACCCAGTACTTC	CASSESGTQETQYF	TRBJ2-5	NA	NA	TRBV25-1
TGTGCCAGCAGTGAGGGGCCTAGCGGGGGGGGAAGGGGCACAGATACGCAGTATTTT	CASSEGPSGGGRGTDTQYF	TRBJ2-3	TRBD2	once	TRBV2
TGTGCCAGCAGCTTCCGGGGGAACCAAGAGACCCAGTACTTC	CASSFRGNQETQYF	TRBJ2-5	NA	NA	TRBV5-4
TGTGCCAGCAGTTTAGCGTATACGCAGTATTTT	CASSLAYTQYF	TRBJ2-3	NA	NA	TRBV28
TGTGCCAGCAGCGTAAACCCCGGGGGGACTGGAAACACCATATATTTT	CASSVNPGGTGNTIYF	TRBJ1-3	NA	once	TRBV7-2
TGTGCCAGCAGCGGCCGGACTAGCGGCGCAGATACGCAGTATTTT	CASSGRTSGADTQYF	TRBJ2-3	TRBD2	NA	TRBV5-4
TGTGCCAGCTCACCAGCCGGACAAGGCGCGGGAAACACCATATATTTT	CASSPAGQGAGNTIYF	TRBJ1-3	NA	NA	TRBV18
TGCGCCAGCAGTCTTTCCGGGACTTCAAGCACCGGGGAGCTGTTTTTT	CASSLSGTSSTGELFF	TRBJ2-2	NA	NA	TRBV5-1
TGTGCCAGCAGCTTAGAGGGGACTACCAACAATGAGCAGTTCTTC	CASSLEGTTNNEQFF	TRBJ2-1	TRBD2	NA	TRBV7-2
TGTGCCAGCTCGCTAGGTGGCGCAAACACCGGGGAGCTGTTTTTT	CASSLGGANTGELFF	TRBJ2-2	NA	NA	TRBV2
TGTGCCAGCAGTGGGCGGACAGGAAACTATGAAGCTTTCTTT	CASSGRTGNYEAFF	TRBJ1-1	TRBD1	NA	TRBV2
TGTGCCAGCAGTCCCGGCAAGGGGGTTAACACAGATACGCAGTATTTT	CASSPGKGVNTDTQYF	TRBJ2-3	NA	NA	TRBV5-6
TGTGCCAGCAGCGCCGACAGGGCTGGCAATTCACCCCTCCACTTT	CASSADRAGNSPLHF	TRBJ1-6	TRBD1	NA	TRBV9
TGTGCCAGCTCATCCGTCGGGACAGGGAGCTATGGCTACACCTTC	CASSSVGTGSYGYTF	TRBJ1-2	TRBD1	NA	TRBV18
TGTGCCAGCAGTGGGGGGCCAGCGGGGGAGCAGTACTTC	CASSGGPAGEQYF	TRBJ2-7	NA	NA	TRBV28
TGTGCCAGCAGCGTAGAGGACAGGGGTTATGGCTACACCTTC	CASSVEDRGYGYTF	TRBJ1-2	TRBD1	NA	TRBV9
TGTGCCAGCGGACAGAACACTGAAGCTTTCTTT	CASGQNTEAFF	TRBJ1-1	NA	NA	TRBV7-9
TGTGCCAGCAGGCCTAGCGGGACCGGGGAGCTGTTTTTT	CASRPSGTGELFF	TRBJ2-2	TRBD2	NA	TRBV2
TGCGCCAGCAGCCAGACTAGCGGGGTATTCGCCGGGGAGCTGTTTTTT	CASSQTSGVFAGELFF	TRBJ2-2	TRBD2	NA	TRBV4-1
TGTGCCAGCAGGGGCCGGTACCTTGCCTACGAGCAGTACTTC	CASRGRYLAYEQYF	TRBJ2-7	NA	NA	TRBV2
TGTGCCAGTAGTCCAGGGAGGGATCAGCCCCAGCATTTT	CASSPGRDQPQHF	TRBJ1-5	NA	once	TRBV19
TGCGCCAGCTCGGAAGGAGTACTAGCCAAAAACATTCAGTACTTC	CASSEGVLAKNIQYF	TRBJ2-4	NA	NA	TRBV10-2
TGTGCCTGGGCCAAACAGGGGGCGAATGAGCAGTTCTTC	CAWAKQGANEQFF	TRBJ2-1	TRBD1	NA	TRBV30
TGTGCCAGCAGCCAAGTAGCGGGGGTAGGCTACGAGCAGTACTTC	CASSQVAGVGYEQYF	TRBJ2-7	TRBD2	NA	TRBV4-2
TGTGCCAGCAGCCTAGGGACAGGGTTGATCACAGATACGCAGTATTTT	CASSLGTGLITDTQYF	TRBJ2-3	TRBD1	NA	TRBV7-2
TGTGCCTGGAGTGTCAGGGACAGGAGATTGGGGTATGGCTACACCTTC	CAWSVRDRRLGYGYTF	TRBJ1-2	TRBD1	NA	TRBV30
TGTGCCAGCAGTTCCGGGACTAGCGGGTACAATGAGCAGTTCTTC	CASSSGTSGYNEQFF	TRBJ2-1	TRBD2	few	TRBV27
TGTGCCAGCAGCCCTGGACTAGCGGTAACAGATACGCAGTATTTT	CASSPGLAVTDTQYF	TRBJ2-3	TRBD2	NA	TRBV5-8
TGTGCCAGCAGTCCGAGCTCTGGGGCCAACGTCCTGACTTTC	CASSPSSGANVLTF	TRBJ2-6	NA	NA	TRBV6-5
TGTGCCAGCTCACCACCGGGCAGGTTGAACACTGAAGCTTTCTTT	CASSPPGRLNTEAFF	TRBJ1-1	NA	NA	TRBV18
TGTGCCAGCAGTCTTCAGGGTCATACGCAGTATTTT	CASSLQGHTQYF	TRBJ2-3	NA	NA	TRBV6-5